Shown below are 31 T cell receptor beta chains from a single sample sequenced in a study of T cell repertoires in cytomegalovirus infection. MiXCR, run by TCRdb on the reads, gives a single entry per CDR3 protein. The sample contains 630,000 or so distinct CDR3 sequences, 20% to 25% of which appear only once. Input material: CD8+ T cells from PBMCs. The receptors shown here come from a human donor in good health (CMV status not recorded). Some clones in this sample may be carry-over from other donors' samples.

This clonotype has more than one count but fewer than ten. The chain has TRBV25-1 and TRBJ1-2; D is possibly TRBD1 (5 bases). This CDR3 is 13 amino acids long. Germline V gene sequence: CDR1 MGHDK, CDR2 SYGVNS. Trimming shortened V by 5 bases and J by 3 bases, and 10 bases separated the two germline ends. The CDR3 protein is CASSLGGYYGYTF. CDR3 bases: TGTGCCAGCAGTCTTGGGGGATACTATGGCTACACCTTC.

In this sample, this clonotype turned up many times. The rearrangement joins TRBV7-2 to TRBJ2-1; TRBD2 matches at 10 bases. The V gene end was trimmed by 3 bases and the J gene end by 7 bases; junction bases not matched to a gene: 6. CDR3 length equals 15 residues. CDR1 is SGHTA, CDR2 FQGNSA, per germline. The CDR3 coding sequence is TGTGCCAGCAGCTTCGAGCGGGGGGGCGAGAATGAGCAGTTCTTC. Translated, it gives CASSFERGGENEQFF.

The genes are TRBV6-5 and TRBJ2-1, with 7 positions matching TRBD2. V was pared by 7 bases and J by 2 bases, with 8 bases of the junction left unmatched. This CDR3 contains 15 residues. Germline CDR1 and CDR2: MNHEY and SVGAGI. CDR3 amino acids: CASNPLSGAYNEQFF. The CDR3 DNA follows: TGTGCCAGCAACCCGCTAAGCGGGGCCTACAATGAGCAGTTCTTC.

This clonotype was picked up many times. The rearrangement joins TRBV6-2 or TRBV6-3 to TRBJ1-1; 8 positions agree with TRBD1. The CDR3 spans 14 residues. The V gene's germline CDR1 is MNHEY and CDR2 SVGEGT. The V and J ends lost 6 bases and 4 bases, in that order; junction bases with no gene match: 7. CDR3 loop: CASRNGQGGTEAFF. Here the CDR3 DNA reads TGTGCCAGCAGGAACGGACAGGGCGGCACTGAAGCTTTCTTT.

V and J are TRBV20-1 and TRBJ1-2; D is ambiguous. This CDR3 region has 12 residues. From germline, CDR1 is DFQATT and CDR2 SNEGSKA (reference sequence). Trimming cost V 5 bases and J 7 bases, with 14 bases left between them. The CDR3: CSAPPGDGGYTF. DNA for the CDR3: TGCAGTGCTCCCCCGGGAGATGGTGGCTACACCTTC.

Regarding this clonotype: This clone may be a read error of a much larger clone one base away. The rearrangement uses TRBV19 and TRBJ2-1; D is uncertain. Germline CDR1 and CDR2: LNHDA and SQIVND (reference sequence). CDR3 length equals 15 residues. V lost 0 bases, J lost 8 bases, and 14 bases lay in between. CDR3 sequence: CASSIENFSRDEQFF. In nucleotides, the CDR3 is TGTGCCAGTAGTATAGAGAACTTCAGCAGAGATGAGCAGTTCTTC.

This clonotype was detected once. The chain joins TRBV12-3 or TRBV12-4 to TRBJ2-7; unclear D gene. V dropped 7 bases and J dropped 4 bases, with 14 bases sitting between them. The CDR3 runs to 13 residues. The CDR3, as DNA: TGTGCCAGCAATAAAGCCGGTCGGTACGAGCAGTACTTC. Translated: CASNKAGRYEQYF.

The table lists this clonotype with many counts. The chain combines TRBV7-2 with TRBJ1-1, with 10 bases aligning to TRBD1. J lost 6 bases, V lost 2 bases, and 9 bases had no gene match. CDR3 size: 16 residues. The germline V gene has CDR1 SGHTA and CDR2 FQGNSA. The CDR3 DNA is TGTGCCAGCAGCTTAATAATCGCCGGGACAGGGGCTGAAGCTTTCTTT. Translating gives CASSLIIAGTGAEAFF.

On this clonotype: This may come from a read error, since a much larger clone is one base off. The chain carries TRBV28 and TRBJ2-4; perhaps D is TRBD1 or TRBD2 (5 bases each). Trimming left V 1 base short and J 5 bases short, with 15 bases between. Germline V gives CDR1 MDHEN, CDR2 SYDVKM. This CDR3 is built from 16 residues. The CDR3 coding sequence is TGTGCCAGCAGTTTATACCCCGTCGGGGACGAAAACATTCAGTACTTC. Its protein is CASSLYPVGDENIQYF.

This clonotype was seen more than once but under ten times. V is TRBV27 and J is TRBJ2-7; 7 bases fit TRBD1. With 8 bases clipped from V and 3 bases from J, the junction kept 13 bases outside the gene matches. The length of the CDR3 is 15 residues. Germline V gene data show CDR1 as MNHEY and CDR2 as SMNVEV (reference sequence). The CDR3 nucleotides are TGTGCCAGCCGTAAAGGGGGCGCCCGGGGCTACGAGCAGTACTTC. It specifies CASRKGGARGYEQYF.

As to this clonotype: The junction departs from germline at one end; a sequencing error may be responsible. This sequence joins TRBV29-1 and TRBJ1-2, with D unresolved. Per germline, CDR1 SQVTM and CDR2 ANQGSEA. The CDR3 covers 9 residues. CDR3 region: CSVGADEVF. The CDR3 DNA sequence: TGCAGCGTTGGGGCAGATGAGGTCTTC.

Points on this clonotype: Being one base from a much bigger clone, this may be a read error. The J gene is TRBJ2-3, the V gene TRBV7-2; TRBD1 matches at 7 bases. The J call may be faulty, since TRBJ1-5 better matches the DNA end. This CDR3 spans 14 amino acids. CDR1 SGHTA and CDR2 FQGNSA come from the germline V gene. In DNA, the CDR3 is TGTGCCAGCAGCGGCCGACAGGGCACAGATACGCAGCATTTT. This translates into CASSGRQGTDTQHF.

As concerns this clonotype: The conserved phenylalanine or tryptophan normally closing the CDR3 is absent here, so this likely arose from a read error. V and J are TRBV27 and TRBJ1-1; D is unresolved. V lost 3 bases and J lost 0, with 5 bases in between. This CDR3 spans 13 amino acids. Germline CDR1 reads MNHEY; CDR2 reads SMNVEV (reference sequence). The CDR3 loop reads CASSLGMNTEAFS. The DNA for the CDR3 is TGTGCCAGCAGTTTGGGGATGAACACTGAAGCTTTCTCT.

This rearrangement joins TRBV12-3 or TRBV12-4 to TRBJ2-1; the match to TRBD1 covers 8 bases. CDR3 size: 15 residues. After removal of 9 bases from V and 4 bases from J, the junction contained 11 bases not matched to a gene. CDR3 nucleotide sequence: TGTGCCAGGAAACGGGGACAGGAGGTTTACAATGAGCAGTTCTTC. This encodes CARKRGQEVYNEQFF.

The J gene is TRBJ2-7, the V gene TRBV15; D ambiguous. Trimming took 0 bases from V and 2 from J, leaving 11 bases between them. The length of the CDR3 is 15 residues. Germline values: CDR1 LNHNV, CDR2 YYDKDF (reference sequence). The chain's CDR3 is CATSREVDPPYEQYV. The CDR3 DNA sequence: TGTGCCACCAGCAGAGAGGTGGACCCCCCCTACGAGCAGTACGTC.

This clonotype was recorded many times. The rearrangement joins TRBV7-2 to TRBJ2-5; no definite D call. The CDR3 is 12 amino acids. From germline, CDR1 is SGHTA and CDR2 FQGNSA. Between the trimmed V and J ends, which lost 3 bases and 3 bases, there was a span of 5 bases. The CDR3 reads CASSFTKETQYF. The CDR3 DNA reads TGTGCCAGCAGCTTTACGAAAGAGACCCAGTACTTC.

The chain carries TRBV12-3 or TRBV12-4 and TRBJ2-2; D may be TRBD2 (7 bases). The length of the CDR3 is 16 residues. The germline V and J ends were trimmed by 7 bases and 2 bases, with 17 bases remaining between them. The CDR3 loop is CASTPLGGANTGELFF. CDR3 sequence (DNA): TGTGCCAGCACCCCCTTAGGGGGGGCAAACACCGGGGAGCTGTTTTTT.

This clonotype was counted ten times or more. This rearrangement joins TRBV6-2 or TRBV6-3 to TRBJ1-1; tentatively, D is TRBD1 (5 bases). The V gene lost 2 bases and the J gene lost 5 bases, with 9 bases spanning the gap. This CDR3 region has 13 residues. Germline assignment: CDR1 MNHEY and CDR2 SVGEGT. In nucleotides, the CDR3 is TGTGCCAGCAGTTACAGGGGAGTAACTGAAGCTTTCTTT. It yields the protein CASSYRGVTEAFF.

The chain carries TRBV14 and TRBJ2-1; D may match TRBD1 or TRBD2 (5 bases each). V was clipped by 4 bases and J by 0 bases, with 22 bases between them. The length of the CDR3 is 19 residues. CDR1 SGHDN and CDR2 FVKESK come from the germline V gene. The CDR3 is CASSLTILVRGRSYNEQFF. The CDR3 nucleotides are TGTGCCAGCAGCCTTACCATTCTAGTCCGGGGCCGCTCCTACAATGAGCAGTTCTTC.

This clonotype was counted many times. The V gene is TRBV7-3, the J gene TRBJ1-4; no clear D. The V and J ends lost 1 base and 8 bases respectively, with 14 bases between them. Germline values: CDR1 SGHTA, CDR2 FQGTGA. The CDR3 loop spans 15 amino acids. The CDR3 spells CASSLNASPSEKLFF. The CDR3 DNA reads as TGTGCCAGCAGCTTAAATGCAAGCCCGAGCGAAAAACTGTTTTTT.

V usage is TRBV2 and J usage is TRBJ1-1, with D possibly TRBD1 on 5 matching bases. Germline loops: CDR1 SNHLY, CDR2 FYNNEI. The CDR3 is 12 residues long. Trimming pared 7 bases from V and 5 bases from J, leaving 11 bases between. CDR3 region: CASIPWGTEAFF. In nucleotides, the CDR3 is TGTGCCAGCATTCCTTGGGGGACTGAAGCTTTCTTT.

This clonotype was recorded at least ten times. The V and J genes are TRBV7-9 and TRBJ1-5; 7 nucleotides match TRBD1. Germline V gene sequence: CDR1 SEHNR, CDR2 FQNEAQ (reference sequence). The V and J ends lost 1 base and 5 bases, in that order; junction bases with no gene match: 2. There are 14 residues in the CDR3. The CDR3 here is CASSLGQGYQPQHF. CDR3 DNA sequence: TGTGCCAGCAGCTTAGGACAGGGATATCAGCCCCAGCATTTT.

V and J are TRBV12-3 or TRBV12-4 and TRBJ2-2, with a weak D call TRBD1 (6 bases). The CDR3 length is 14 residues. V was cut by 7 bases and J by 8 bases, with 17 bases left in between. CDR3 DNA sequence: TGTGCCAGCACTCTACAGGGTAGTGAAGGGGAGCTGTTTTTT. This gives the protein CASTLQGSEGELFF.

The chain has TRBV27 and TRBJ1-2; D is perhaps TRBD1 (5 bases). The CDR3 contains 12 residues. The germline CDR1 and CDR2 sequences are MNHEY and SMNVEV (reference sequence). Trimming pared 9 bases from V and 3 bases from J, leaving 11 bases between. The CDR3, as DNA: TGTGCCAGTTGGGGCGCGTACTATGGCTACACCTTC. This encodes CASWGAYYGYTF.

This clonotype was counted at least ten times. V usage is TRBV7-6 and J usage is TRBJ2-1; no definite D call. Germline V lookup: CDR1 SGHVS, CDR2 FNYEAQ. V was pared by 5 bases and J by 2 bases, with 7 bases between. The CDR3 spans 13 residues. In nucleotides, the CDR3 is TGTGCCAGCAGCCCGTCGGCCTACAATGAGCAGTTCTTC. Translating it yields CASSPSAYNEQFF.

The chain employs TRBV14 and TRBJ2-2, with D maybe TRBD1 (5 bases). From germline, CDR1 is SGHDN and CDR2 FVKESK. The CDR3 spans 15 residues. V lost 5 bases, J lost 2 bases, and 12 bases lay in between. CDR3 in DNA: TGTGCCAGCAGCTCAGAGGACACCAACACCGGGGAGCTGTTTTTT. Translation: CASSSEDTNTGELFF.

This clonotype was detected many times. J is TRBJ2-5 and V is TRBV7-2; a possible D gene is TRBD2 (7 bases). Germline CDR1 SGHTA, CDR2 FQGNSA. Trimming took off 2 bases at V and 4 bases at J, with 17 bases between the two ends. CDR3 size: 16 residues. CDR3 bases: TGTGCCAGCAGCTTAAGGGGGGGGCGCCGGTTAGAGACCCAGTACTTC. Protein sequence: CASSLRGGRRLETQYF. The variable domain in full, with the rest retrieved from reference TRBV7-2 and TRBJ2-5, is GAGVSQSPSNKVTEKGKDVELRCDPISGHTALYWYRQSLGQGLEFLIYFQGNSAPDKSGLPSDRFSAERTGGSVSTLTIQRTQQEDSAVYLCASSLRGGRRLETQYFGPGTRLLVL.

This clonotype has a count of ten or more. V and J are TRBV7-8 and TRBJ1-2; possibly TRBD1 for D (5 bases). The CDR3 loop spans 15 amino acids. Looked up from germline, CDR1 is SGHVS and CDR2 is FQNEAQ. V shed 1 base and J shed 0 bases, with 9 bases lying between them. CDR3 coding DNA: TGTGCCAGCAGCTTAGGTGGGACGGCTAACTATGGCTACACCTTC. Translated, it gives CASSLGGTANYGYTF. The full variable domain, its missing parts supplied by reference TRBV7-8 and TRBJ1-2, is GAGVSQSPRYKVAKRGQDVALRCDPISGHVSLFWYQQALGQGPEFLTYFQNEAQLDKSGLPSDRFFAERPEGSVSTLKIQRTQQEDSAVYLCASSLGGTANYGYTFGSGTRLTVV.

This chain connects TRBV25-1 to TRBJ2-3; possible D gene TRBD1, 5 bases. V was shortened by 0 bases and J by 2 bases, with 9 bases between the two germline ends. The germline V gene encodes CDR1 MGHDK and CDR2 SYGVNS. There are 15 residues in the CDR3. CDR3 sequence (DNA): TGTGCCAGCAGTGAATACCAGGGTTTCACAGATACGCAGTATTTT. Its protein is CASSEYQGFTDTQYF.

This clonotype showed up just once. The chain has TRBV29-1 and TRBJ2-2; TRBD1 or TRBD2 may be the D gene (5 bases each). The germline V gene has CDR1 SQVTM and CDR2 ANQGSEA. V lost 7 bases, J lost 7 bases, and 16 bases lay in between. The CDR3 totals 13 residues. The CDR3 loop is CSARDPEGGELFF. The CDR3 DNA reads TGCAGCGCCCGGGACCCCGAGGGCGGGGAGCTGTTTTTT.

This clonotype was counted a few times. The chain employs TRBV29-1 and TRBJ2-5; D might be TRBD1 (6 bases). V was clipped by 3 bases and J by 3 bases, with 17 bases between them. Per the germline V gene, CDR1 is SQVTM and CDR2 is ANQGSEA. The CDR3 totals 15 residues. Written as DNA, the CDR3 is TGCAGCGTTGATTCCCCCAGGGGACACGAAGAGACCCAGTACTTC. It encodes CSVDSPRGHEETQYF. The complete variable domain, with remaining parts taken from reference TRBV29-1 and TRBJ2-5, reads SAVISQKPSRDICQRGTSLTIQCQVDSQVTMMFWYRQQPGQSLTLIATANQGSEATYESGFVIDKFPISRPNLTFSTLTVSNMSPEDSSIYLCSVDSPRGHEETQYFGPGTRLLVL.